This TCR beta chain is drawn from a study of technical replicates of blood from four donors. The protocol was immunoSEQ multiplex PCR, while the TCRdb copy is restricted to in-frame clones and leaves out a portion. The data contain 60,000 to 65,000 clones, about 86% of them singletons. Sequenced input: PBMCs. This clonotype originated in a human donor in good health. Some clones in this sample may be carry-over from other donors' samples.

The CDR3 nucleotides read TGTGCCAGCAGCTTACAGGGGGCGTACGAGCAGTACTTC. It codes for CASSLQGAYEQYF. This sequence joins TRBV5-4 and TRBJ2-7; 9 nucleotides align to TRBD1. The CDR3 has 13 amino acids. After removal of 2 bases from V and 4 bases from J, the junction contained 1 base not matched to a gene. In germline, CDR1 is SGHNT, CDR2 YYREEE (reference sequence).